The next 20 T cell receptor beta chains were all read from a single sample in a study of blood T cell repertoires in COVID-19. The assay was immunoSEQ multiplex PCR, and TCRdb's table has in-frame clones only and misses some. The sample shows approximately 220,000 clones, more than 75% of them seen only once. Sequenced sample: PBMCs or T cells enriched from blood (not recorded which). The origin of the receptors is a middle-aged woman with acute COVID-19.

V is TRBV10-3 and J is TRBJ1-3, with a weak D call TRBD1 (5 bases). V lost 3 bases and J lost 4, with 22 bases in between. The CDR3 sequence is 18 residues long. Germline V gene sequence: CDR1 ENHRY, CDR2 SYGVKD. The CDR3 reads CAISETDGGRAAGNTIYF. The CDR3 nucleotides read TGTGCCATCAGTGAAACCGACGGGGGTAGGGCAGCCGGAAACACCATATATTTT.

The rearrangement links TRBV4-3 to TRBJ2-3; D gene uncertain. Germline V gives CDR1 LGHNA, CDR2 YSLEER. CDR3 size: 15 residues. Trimming cost V 0 bases and J 0 bases, with 7 bases left between them. CDR3 sequence: CASSQDRVSTDTQYF. The CDR3 DNA follows: TGCGCCAGCAGCCAAGATCGTGTTAGCACAGATACGCAGTATTTT.

The chain combines TRBV19 with TRBJ2-7; 10 nucleotides match TRBD2. The CDR3 is made up of 16 amino acids. Per the germline V gene, CDR1 is LNHDA and CDR2 is SQIVND (reference sequence). J lost 5 bases, V lost 5 bases, and 12 bases had no gene match. The CDR3, as DNA: TGTGCCAGTAGTGACCCGGGACTAGCGATGCGTGACGAGCAGTACTTC. This gives the protein CASSDPGLAMRDEQYF.

This rearrangement joins TRBV28 to TRBJ1-2, with 7 bases fitting TRBD1. Trimming removed 3 bases from V and 4 bases from J; junction bases left unmatched: 8. The CDR3 has 15 amino acids. Germline V gives CDR1 MDHEN, CDR2 SYDVKM. The CDR3 DNA reads TGTGCCAGCAGTTTCACAGGGGCGAAGGGCTATGGCTACACCTTC. This codes for CASSFTGAKGYGYTF.

The gene calls are TRBV27 and TRBJ1-2; 10 bases are shared with TRBD1. Germline values: CDR1 MNHEY, CDR2 SMNVEV (reference sequence). The J segment lost 3 bases and the V segment lost 5 bases, leaving 3 bases of the junction unmatched. The CDR3 has 14 residues. CDR3 sequence reads: CASSRQGAHYGYTF. CDR3 DNA: TGTGCCAGCAGTAGACAGGGGGCTCACTATGGCTACACCTTC.

As to this clone: The junction differs from germline at one of its ends, possibly a read error. The gene calls are TRBV29-1 and TRBJ2-1, with 7 bases aligning to TRBD2. CDR3 size: 15 residues. The germline V gene encodes CDR1 SQVTM and CDR2 ANQGSEA. CDR3 sequence: CSLERVGGHYNEQFF. DNA of the CDR3: TGCAGCCTTGAACGTGTGGGAGGGCACTACAATGAGCAGTTCTTC.

V usage is TRBV5-4 and J usage is TRBJ1-1; D possibly corresponds to TRBD1 (6 bases). Deletions cut 0 bases from V and 5 bases from J, with 11 bases between. Germline V gene data show CDR1 as SGHNT and CDR2 as YYREEE (reference sequence). The CDR3 has 14 residues. Here the CDR3 reads CASSLGGRGTEAFF. Here the CDR3 DNA reads TGTGCCAGCAGCTTGGGGGGGCGGGGGACTGAAGCTTTCTTT.

The rearrangement uses TRBV28 and TRBJ1-1; 8 bases agree with TRBD1. The CDR3 has 16 residues. V gave up 3 bases and J gave up 1 base; unmatched junction bases: 7. From germline, CDR1 is MDHEN and CDR2 SYDVKM. Here the CDR3 DNA reads TGTGCCAGCAGTTTTTCCGACAGGGGAAAGAACACTGAAGCTTTCTTT. As protein: CASSFSDRGKNTEAFF. Full variable domain (missing parts from reference TRBV28 and TRBJ1-1): DVKVTQSSRYLVKRTGEKVFLECVQDMDHENMFWYRQDPGLGLRLIYFSYDVKMKEKGDIPEGYSVSREKKERFSLILESASTNQTSMYLCASSFSDRGKNTEAFFGQGTRLTVV.

The chain recombines TRBV7-2 with TRBJ2-7, with a weak D call TRBD1 (6 bases). The CDR3 loop spans 15 amino acids. Germline V lookup: CDR1 SGHTA, CDR2 FQGNSA. Trimming left V 5 bases short and J 3 bases short, with 17 bases between. CDR3 sequence: CASSIGPGHSYEQYF. The CDR3 bases are TGTGCCAGCAGCATAGGCCCGGGACATAGCTACGAGCAGTACTTC.

V and J are TRBV9 and TRBJ2-5, with a tentative D call TRBD2 (5 bases). The V end lost 0 bases, the J end lost 1 base, and 10 bases lay between the germline ends. Germline values: CDR1 SGDLS, CDR2 YYNGEE. CDR3 length: 15 residues. In DNA form, the CDR3 reads TGTGCCAGCAGCGTAGGTGGAGGTTCCCAAGAGACCCAGTACTTC. Translation: CASSVGGGSQETQYF.

CDR3 sequence reads: CASKQGGSYEQYF. DNA of the CDR3: TGTGCCAGCAAACAAGGGGGCTCCTACGAGCAGTACTTC. The chain links TRBV19 to TRBJ2-7; possible D gene TRBD1, 6 bases. Germline values: CDR1 LNHDA, CDR2 SQIVND (reference sequence). There are 13 residues in the CDR3. The V and J ends lost 9 bases and 0 bases respectively, with 12 bases between them.

The chain carries TRBV7-8 and TRBJ2-5, with a possible D match to TRBD1 (6 bases). V lost 1 base, J lost 4 bases, and 16 bases lay in between. Per the germline V gene, CDR1 is SGHVS and CDR2 is FQNEAQ. The CDR3 consists of 16 residues. As DNA, the CDR3 is TGTGCCAGCAGCTTAGGAGGTACAGGGACGTTAGAGACCCAGTACTTC. Translating gives CASSLGGTGTLETQYF.

The chain recombines TRBV11-3 with TRBJ2-7; 9 bases are a match to TRBD1. The ends lost 5 bases at V and 6 bases at J; junction bases unmatched: 5. The germline V gene has CDR1 SGHNT and CDR2 YENEEA. The CDR3 contains 13 residues. In DNA, the CDR3 is TGTGCCAGCAGCGGACAGGGGTCAGCCGAGCAGTACTTC. Its protein is CASSGQGSAEQYF. The variable domain in full, with the rest retrieved from reference TRBV11-3 and TRBJ2-7, is EAGVVQSPRYKIIEKKQPVAFWCNPISGHNTLYWYLQNLGQGPELLIRYENEEAVDDSQLPKDRFSAERLKGVDSTLKIQPAELGDSAVYLCASSGQGSAEQYFGPGTRLTVT.

V is TRBV7-3 and J is TRBJ2-2; the D gene is possibly TRBD2 (7 bases). Trimming pared 10 bases from V and 0 bases from J, leaving 15 bases between. Per the germline V gene, CDR1 is SGHTA and CDR2 is FQGTGA. The CDR3 extends over 15 amino acids. For the CDR3, the DNA is TGTGCCACCCGAGGGGGGGCTGCGAACACCGGGGAGCTGTTTTTT. Translating it yields CATRGGAANTGELFF.

A word on this clone: Its ends do not fully match the called genes, so a read error is possible. This chain links TRBV2 with TRBJ1-5; weak D call: TRBD1 (6 bases). CDR1 and CDR2 (germline): SNHLY, FYNNEI. This CDR3 is 15 amino acids long. The CDR3 region is CASGEQQGKNQPQHF. The CDR3 DNA is TGTGCCAGCGGTGAACAACAGGGAAAGAATCAGCCCCAGCATTTT.

This clone has a handful of counts. CDR3 amino acids: CASSLTGEQPQHF. CDR3 nucleotide sequence: TGTGCCAGCAGTTTGACAGGGGAACAGCCCCAGCATTTT. The chain joins TRBV12-3 or TRBV12-4 to TRBJ1-5; 8 bases line up with TRBD1. This CDR3 is 13 amino acids long. V shed 3 bases, J shed 7 bases, and the junction held 2 bases outside the gene matches.

This clone was counted a few times. The chain has TRBV19 and TRBJ2-3; TRBD1 matches 7 bases. CDR3 size: 17 residues. V was clipped by 5 bases and J by 2 bases; unmatched bases: 13. Germline V gives CDR1 LNHDA, CDR2 SQIVND (reference sequence). The CDR3, as DNA: TGTGCCAGTAGTCCCGGGGACGGGACAGACTCCACAGATACGCAGTATTTT. Amino acids: CASSPGDGTDSTDTQYF.

The rearrangement joins TRBV7-3 to TRBJ1-6; TRBD1 aligns across 8 bases. J lost 5 bases, V lost 5 bases, and 5 bases had no gene match. The CDR3 length is 15 residues. Germline lookup yields CDR1 SGHTA and CDR2 FQGTGA. The CDR3 DNA sequence: TGTGCCAGCAGCCAGACAGGGGCCCATAATTCACCCCTCCACTTT. As protein: CASSQTGAHNSPLHF.

The rearrangement uses TRBV7-9 and TRBJ2-3, with 9 bases matching TRBD2. With 6 bases clipped from V and 1 base from J, the junction kept 11 bases outside the gene matches. The V gene's germline CDR1 is SEHNR and CDR2 FQNEAQ (reference sequence). The CDR3 covers 17 residues. The CDR3 region is CASSRTGGGAGTDTQYF. CDR3 bases: TGTGCCAGCAGTCGCACGGGCGGGGGGGCCGGCACAGATACGCAGTATTTT.

V and J are TRBV7-8 and TRBJ1-4; TRBD1 agrees at 9 bases. Germline V gene lookup returns CDR1 SGHVS and CDR2 FQNEAQ. The CDR3 totals 16 residues. J gave up 11 bases and V 4 bases, and 14 bases lay outside the gene matches. In nucleotides, the CDR3 is TGTGCCAGCAGCTCCACCGGGACAGGGACTTTTGGTAAACTGTTTTTT. As protein: CASSSTGTGTFGKLFF.